The 14 T cell receptor beta chains below all came from one sample that was sequenced in a study of cytomegalovirus exposure and HLA in healthy donors. The PCR made use of 60 Vbeta and 13 Jbeta primers. The assay was immunoSEQ multiplex PCR, and TCRdb's table has in-frame clones only and misses some. Seen here are about 99,000 clones, around 82% observed once, and the top ten hold 10% to 13%. Sequences were obtained from PBMCs. These receptors came from a woman aged 18-29 years in good health and CMV-seropositive.

The V and J genes are TRBV7-9 and TRBJ2-7; tentatively, D is TRBD1 (6 bases). The V gene's germline CDR1 is SEHNR and CDR2 FQNEAQ (reference sequence). V was pared by 1 base and J by 7 bases, with 11 bases between. The CDR3 has 13 amino acids. In DNA form, the CDR3 reads TGTGCCAGCAGCTTAGACGGGACACCAGAGCAGTACTTC. This sequence encodes CASSLDGTPEQYF. The full variable domain, completed using reference TRBV7-9 and TRBJ2-7, is DTGVSQNPRHKITKRGQNVTFRCDPISEHNRLYWYRQTLGQGPEFLTYFQNEAQLEKSRLLSDRFSAERPKGSFSTLEIQRTEQGDSAMYLCASSLDGTPEQYFGPGTRLTVT.

The J gene is TRBJ2-1, the V gene TRBV15; no clear D. The germline V and J ends were trimmed by 0 bases and 6 bases, with 3 bases remaining between them. CDR1 is LNHNV and CDR2 is YYDKDF in the germline V gene (reference sequence). This CDR3 is built from 12 residues. DNA for the CDR3: TGTGCCACCAGCAGAGATCGCAATGAGCAGTTCTTC. This codes for CATSRDRNEQFF.

The table lists this clone with a count of one. The chain carries TRBV7-8 and TRBJ2-2; 7 positions agree with TRBD2. The ends lost 1 base at V and 6 bases at J; junction bases unmatched: 14. From germline, CDR1 is SGHVS and CDR2 FQNEAQ. The CDR3 consists of 18 residues. CDR3 loop: CASSLGPASGDGPGELFF. The DNA for the CDR3 is TGTGCCAGCAGCTTAGGGCCCGCTAGCGGCGATGGCCCCGGGGAGCTGTTTTTT.

A single count supports this clone. The V call is TRBV7-9, the J call TRBJ2-7; D is perhaps TRBD2 (7 bases). Trimming removed 5 bases from V and 2 bases from J, with 19 bases in between. This CDR3 comprises 16 residues. The germline V gene encodes CDR1 SEHNR and CDR2 FQNEAQ (reference sequence). The CDR3 is CASSEKTGGDPYEQYF. CDR3 nucleotide sequence: TGTGCCAGCAGCGAGAAAACGGGGGGCGATCCCTACGAGCAGTACTTC.

The chain joins TRBV6-1 to TRBJ1-3; D is unclear. The germline CDR1 and CDR2 sequences are MNHNS and SASEGT. The CDR3 is made up of 15 amino acids. Trimming shortened V by 0 bases and J by 3 bases, and 9 bases separated the two germline ends. The CDR3 nucleotides read TGTGCCAGCAGTGAAGCGCGTACGTATGGAAACACCATATATTTT. It yields the protein CASSEARTYGNTIYF.

As concerns this clone: A read error may account for a junction end that differs from germline. The V and J genes are TRBV7-7 and TRBJ2-1; TRBD2 might be the D (5 bases). The CDR3 runs 15 residues. Germline-derived CDR1 and CDR2 are SSHAT and FNYEAQ (reference sequence). The CDR3 protein is CASSPRLAYDNEQFF. CDR3 DNA: TGTGCTAGCAGCCCTCGGCTAGCCTACGACAATGAGCAGTTCTTC.

The chain carries TRBV14 and TRBJ2-5; D not certain. The germline CDR1 and CDR2 sequences are SGHDN and FVKESK. V lost 0 bases to trimming and J lost 5 bases, with 7 bases between them. CDR3 length equals 13 residues. The CDR3 spells CASSQDLPETQYF. In DNA, the CDR3 is TGTGCCAGCAGCCAAGATCTTCCGGAGACCCAGTACTTC.

This chain links TRBV5-6 with TRBJ2-7; weak D call: TRBD1 (6 bases). V was cut by 0 bases and J by 3 bases, with 7 bases left in between. CDR1 is SGHDT and CDR2 is YYEEEE in the germline V gene. CDR3 length equals 13 residues. CDR3 in DNA: TGTGCCAGCAGCTTGGAGGGACACTACGAGCAGTACTTC. Its translation is CASSLEGHYEQYF.

This sequence joins TRBV27 and TRBJ2-7, with 7 bases aligning to TRBD1. J lost 1 base, V lost 5 bases, and 11 bases had no gene match. CDR1 is MNHEY and CDR2 is SMNVEV in the germline V gene (reference sequence). This CDR3 region has 16 residues. The CDR3 reads CASSPRGPPSSYEQYF. DNA of the CDR3: TGTGCCAGCAGTCCGAGGGGGCCACCGTCTTCCTACGAGCAGTACTTC.

The chain links TRBV6-1 to TRBJ2-7; 7 nucleotides line up with TRBD2. Trimming took 4 bases from V and 5 from J; bases not matched to a gene: 11. The germline CDR1 and CDR2 sequences are MNHNS and SASEGT. The CDR3 runs to 15 residues. CDR3 in amino acids: CASSGLREGRNEQYF. The CDR3 DNA reads TGTGCCAGCAGTGGTTTAAGGGAGGGTCGGAACGAGCAGTACTTC.

The chain carries TRBV10-3 and TRBJ1-1; D is ambiguous. V was cut by 3 bases and J by 1 base, with 9 bases left in between. The length of the CDR3 is 14 residues. Germline CDR1 and CDR2: ENHRY and SYGVKD. In DNA, the CDR3 is TGTGCCATCAGTGAAGCTCGGGAGAACACTGAAGCTTTCTTT. Protein sequence: CAISEARENTEAFF.

The rearrangement links TRBV5-1 to TRBJ2-7, with 7 positions matching TRBD2. The trim removed 3 bases at V and 1 base at J, leaving 4 bases unmatched. The CDR3 has 14 residues. The germline CDR1 and CDR2 sequences are SGHRS and YFSETQ. The CDR3, as DNA: TGCGCCAGCAGCTCCGTAGCGGGTTCCTACGAGCAGTACTTC. As protein: CASSSVAGSYEQYF.

This chain connects TRBV7-8 to TRBJ1-2; D unresolved. The CDR3 totals 14 residues. The V gene lost 5 bases and the J gene lost 2 bases, with 12 bases spanning the gap. Germline CDR1 is SGHVS and CDR2 is FQNEAQ. The CDR3 sequence: CASSVSDKNYGYTF. The CDR3 DNA is TGTGCCAGCAGCGTTAGCGACAAGAACTATGGCTACACCTTC.

This clone is medium-sized within its sample. The genes are TRBV25-1 and TRBJ2-7; 10 nucleotides align to TRBD1. The junction had 0 bases not matched to a gene; V was cut back by 8 bases and J by 2 bases. There are 12 residues in the CDR3. Germline lookup yields CDR1 MGHDK and CDR2 SYGVNS. The DNA for the CDR3 is TGTGCCAGCGGGACAGGGGCCTACGAGCAGTACTTC. Protein product: CASGTGAYEQYF.